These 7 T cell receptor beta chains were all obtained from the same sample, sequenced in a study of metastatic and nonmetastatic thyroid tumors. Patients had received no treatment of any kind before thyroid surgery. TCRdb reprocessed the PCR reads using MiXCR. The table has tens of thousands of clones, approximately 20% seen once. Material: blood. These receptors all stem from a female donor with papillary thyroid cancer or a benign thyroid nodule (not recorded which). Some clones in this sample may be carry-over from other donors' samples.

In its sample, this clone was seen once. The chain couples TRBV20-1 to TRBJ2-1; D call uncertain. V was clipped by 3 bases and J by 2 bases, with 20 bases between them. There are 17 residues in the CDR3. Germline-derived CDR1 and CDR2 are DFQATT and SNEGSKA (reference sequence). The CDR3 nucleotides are TGCAGTGCTAGGTTGGGTCGGTGGCAGAGCCCCTACAATGAGCAGTTCTTC. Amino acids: CSARLGRWQSPYNEQFF.

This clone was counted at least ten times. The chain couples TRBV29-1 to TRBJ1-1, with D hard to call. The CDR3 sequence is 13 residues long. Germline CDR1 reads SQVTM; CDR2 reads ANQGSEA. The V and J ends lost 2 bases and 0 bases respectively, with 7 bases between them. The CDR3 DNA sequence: TGCAGCGTTGAAATACACGTGAACACTGAAGCTTTCTTT. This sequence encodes CSVEIHVNTEAFF.

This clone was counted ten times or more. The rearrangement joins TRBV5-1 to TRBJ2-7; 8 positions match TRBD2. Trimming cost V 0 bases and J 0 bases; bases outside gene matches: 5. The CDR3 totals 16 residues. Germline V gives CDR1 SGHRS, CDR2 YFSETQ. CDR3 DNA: TGCGCCAGCAGCTTGGTGGTAGCGGGAATCTCCTACGAGCAGTACTTC. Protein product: CASSLVVAGISYEQYF.

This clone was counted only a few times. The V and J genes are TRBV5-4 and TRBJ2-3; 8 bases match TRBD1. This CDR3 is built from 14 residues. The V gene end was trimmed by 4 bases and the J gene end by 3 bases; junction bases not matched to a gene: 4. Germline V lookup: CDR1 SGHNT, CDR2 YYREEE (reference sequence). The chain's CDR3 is CASSPGQVTDTQYF. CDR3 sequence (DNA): TGTGCCAGCAGCCCGGGACAGGTGACAGATACGCAGTATTTT.

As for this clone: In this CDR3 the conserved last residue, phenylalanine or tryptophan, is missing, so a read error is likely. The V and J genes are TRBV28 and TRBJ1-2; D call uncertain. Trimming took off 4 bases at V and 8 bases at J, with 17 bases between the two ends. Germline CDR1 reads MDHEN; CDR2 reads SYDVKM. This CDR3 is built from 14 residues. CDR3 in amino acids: CASSSSHGNQGYTI. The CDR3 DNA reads TGTGCCAGCAGTTCGAGCCATGGTAATCAAGGCTACACCATC.

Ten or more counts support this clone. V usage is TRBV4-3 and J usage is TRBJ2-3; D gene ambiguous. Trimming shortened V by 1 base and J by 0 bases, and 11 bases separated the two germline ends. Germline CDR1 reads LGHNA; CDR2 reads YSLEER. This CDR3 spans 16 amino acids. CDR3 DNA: TGCGCCAGCAGCCAAGGCCCGCAACGGAGCACAGATACGCAGTATTTT. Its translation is CASSQGPQRSTDTQYF.

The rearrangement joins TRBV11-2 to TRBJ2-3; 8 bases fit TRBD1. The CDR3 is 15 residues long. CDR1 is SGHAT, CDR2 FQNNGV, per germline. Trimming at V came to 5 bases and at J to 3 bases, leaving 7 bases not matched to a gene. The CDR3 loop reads CASSILDRVTDTQYF. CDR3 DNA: TGTGCCAGCAGCATCCTGGACAGGGTAACAGATACGCAGTATTTT.